This TCR beta chain was documented in a study of T cells expressing NK-cell markers. Across the study: The TCR beta repertoires were obtained from sorted CD3+CD56+NKG2C+, CD3+CD56+NKG2C- and CD3+CD56-NKG2C+ T cells.

The length of the CDR3 is 14 residues. Germline V gene data show CDR1 as LNHNV and CDR2 as YYDKDF (reference sequence). TCR beta cDNA was generated via 5'RACE template switching incorporating UMIs. TCRdb reprocessed the 5' RACE reads, keeping one entry per CDR3 protein, no DNA. Its listing shows tens of thousands of distinct CDR3 sequences. The genes are TRBV15 and TRBJ2-5. The sequencing input was blood T cells: a sorted CD56 or NKG2C T cell subset, CD4+ or CD8+ T cells, or bulk PBMC T cells (not recorded which). The receptor comes from a woman aged 18 to 75 in good health. This CDR3 reads CATSRERPEETQYF.